The clone carrying this T cell receptor (beta chain) was seen just once. Original handling: By means of reference gene primer amplification, nucleated cell counts were estimated. TCRdb's copy holds only in-frame clones and misses some; the assay was immunoSEQ multiplex PCR. V and J calls and clone size are copied from that table; D and trimming were computed from the DNA. The table records more than 85,000 clones, approximately 80% of them present only once. The data were taken from a study of blood T cell repertoires in COVID-19. Study overall: The United States, Italy and Spain supplied acute and convalescent COVID-19 samples.

With 6 bases clipped from V and 5 bases from J, the junction kept 3 bases outside the gene matches. There are 13 residues in the CDR3. Germline-derived CDR1 and CDR2 are MRHNA and SNTAGT. This clonotype originated in a man aged 55-75 years with acute or convalescent COVID-19. Sequenced sample: peripheral blood. This chain uses TRBV6-4 with TRBJ2-1, with 8 bases that match TRBD2. The chain's CDR3 is CASSLAGNNEQFF. DNA for the CDR3: TGTGCCAGCAGCTTAGCGGGAAACAATGAGCAGTTCTTC.